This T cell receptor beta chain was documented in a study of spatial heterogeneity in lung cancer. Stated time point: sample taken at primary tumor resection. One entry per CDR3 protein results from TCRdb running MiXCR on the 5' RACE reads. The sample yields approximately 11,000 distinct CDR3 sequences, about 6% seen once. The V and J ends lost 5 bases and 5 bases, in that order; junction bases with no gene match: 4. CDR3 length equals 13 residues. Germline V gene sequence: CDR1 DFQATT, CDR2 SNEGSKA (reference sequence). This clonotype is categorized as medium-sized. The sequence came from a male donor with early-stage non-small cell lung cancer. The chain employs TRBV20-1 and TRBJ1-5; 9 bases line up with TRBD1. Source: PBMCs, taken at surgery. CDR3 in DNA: TGCAGTGCTCGGACAGGGGCGTATCAGCCCCAGCATTTT. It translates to CSARTGAYQPQHF.